This TCR beta chain was documented in a study of CD8+CD57+ T cells in acquired aplastic anemia. Across the study: DNA recovered from sorted CD4+ and CD8+ cells had a mean of about 3.5 ug. Researchers reported that healthy donors averaged about 10 million reads for CD4+ cells. Notes on the study in general: The CD8+ Simpson's diversity of patients and controls was not significantly different. Both patients and controls carried the same twenty-nine CD8+ CDR3 sequences.

For this clonotype: Its antigen is undetermined.

V shed 3 bases, J shed 0 bases, and the junction held 6 bases outside the gene matches. Germline V gives CDR1 DFQATT, CDR2 SNEGSKA (reference sequence). This CDR3 has 16 residues. For CDR3 and TCR beta VDJ profiling, genomic DNA was the template used. Each CDR3 protein gets one entry after TCRdb re-called the reads with MiXCR. The sample records 98,000 or so distinct CDR3 sequences, 51% being singletons. This sequence originates from a human donor in good health, serving as a control. The chain is built from TRBV20-1 and TRBJ1-2; 11 nucleotides align to TRBD1. The specimen was sorted CD4+, CD8+, or CD8+CD57+ T cells (not recorded which) from PBMCs. The CDR3 DNA reads TGCAGTGCTAGTTTGGGACAGGGGGTTGCTAACTATGGCTACACCTTC. Residues: CSASLGQGVANYGYTF.